This TCR beta chain came from a study of T cell responses to AZD1222 COVID-19 vaccine. The CDR3 is made up of 15 amino acids. V dropped 0 bases and J dropped 4 bases, with 11 bases sitting between them. Germline lookup yields CDR1 SGHNT and CDR2 YYREEE (reference sequence). Profiling relied on immunoSEQ multiplex PCR, and the TCRdb table lists in-frame clones only, not all of them. Of nearly 110,000 clones listed, approximately 90% were seen once; the top ten hold about 5%. The sample holds a few counts of this clone. The sequences come from peripheral blood, collected 28 days after the second AZD1222 dose. The chain combines TRBV5-4 with TRBJ1-3, with a weak D call TRBD1 (5 bases). The clonotype was recovered from an adult who received the AZD1222 COVID-19 vaccine. For the CDR3, the DNA is TGTGCCAGCAGCTTGGGGCAGGGTAAAGGAAACACCATATATTTT. Its protein is CASSLGQGKGNTIYF. The full variable domain, with the rest looked up from reference TRBV5-4 and TRBJ1-3, is ETGVTQSPTHLIKTRGQQVTLRCSSQSGHNTVSWYQQALGQGPQFIFQYYREEENGRGNFPPRFSGLQFPNYSSELNVNALELDDSALYLCASSLGQGKGNTIYFGEGSWLTVV.